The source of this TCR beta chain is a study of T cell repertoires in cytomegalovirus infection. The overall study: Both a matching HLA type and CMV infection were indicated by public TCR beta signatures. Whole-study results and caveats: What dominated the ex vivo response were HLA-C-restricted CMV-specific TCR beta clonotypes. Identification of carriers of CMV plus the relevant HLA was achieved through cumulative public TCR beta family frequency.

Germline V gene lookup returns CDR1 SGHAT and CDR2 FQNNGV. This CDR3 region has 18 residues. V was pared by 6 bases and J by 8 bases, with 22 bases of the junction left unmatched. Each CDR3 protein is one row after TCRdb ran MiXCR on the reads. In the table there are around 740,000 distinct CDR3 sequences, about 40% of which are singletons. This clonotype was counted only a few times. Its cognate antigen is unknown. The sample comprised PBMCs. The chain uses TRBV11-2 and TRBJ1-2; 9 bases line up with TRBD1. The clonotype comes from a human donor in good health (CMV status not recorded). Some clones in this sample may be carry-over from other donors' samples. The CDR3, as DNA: TGTGCCAGCAGGAACAGGGGGACAGGGCTTTTATGGAGTTGGGGCTACACCTTC. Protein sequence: CASRNRGTGLLWSWGYTF.